The rows below give T cell receptor beta chains drawn from one sample of a study of T cells in localized non-small cell lung cancer. Generated by immunoSEQ multiplex PCR, the TCRdb table keeps only in-frame clones and is missing some. Of roughly 23,000 clones in the sample, about 89% were seen once. The specimen was peripheral blood, collected before any cancer treatment. The receptors shown here come from a male donor at least 60 years old with stage I lung adenocarcinoma. The CDR3 runs from the conserved cysteine through the conserved F or W. The order of the fields is V gene, clone size, CDR3 protein. The size of a clone is reported for some rows only, either as once, few or many, or as a class for expanded clones.

V: TRBV7-7
size: NA
CDR3: CASSSSQGPLNEQFF

V: TRBV11-2
size: once
CDR3: CASSARLEHTEAFF

V: TRBV5-6
size: NA
CDR3: CASSYLGRTEAFF

V: TRBV18
size: few
CDR3: CASSLGGGTVYEQYF

V: TRBV7-9
size: once
CDR3: CASSFGQGREKLFF

V: TRBV19
size: NA
CDR3: CASSRDREGEKLFF

V: TRBV4-1
size: NA
CDR3: CASSHVGDEQFF

V: TRBV7-2
size: NA
CDR3: CASSPRQGHTEAFF

V: TRBV6-1
size: NA
CDR3: CASTPTGGLTDTQYF

V: TRBV18
size: NA
CDR3: CASSPPGGSYTGELFF

V: TRBV9
size: NA
CDR3: CASSGYGGPSYNEQFF

V: TRBV7-2
size: NA
CDR3: CASSFFELNTEAFF

V: TRBV9
size: NA
CDR3: CASSRSGLAETYEQYF

V: TRBV28
size: NA
CDR3: CASRSDRAHQPQHF

V: TRBV29-1
size: NA
CDR3: CSVGKGRASEDGYTF

V: TRBV6-1
size: NA
CDR3: CASSERPGAMNTEAFF

V: TRBV5-1
size: NA
CDR3: CASSSTSGGSSSYNEQFF

V: TRBV7-6
size: NA
CDR3: CASSFDWGGQETQYF

V: TRBV7-2
size: NA
CDR3: CASSPRQGPSYEQYF

V: TRBV7-8
size: NA
CDR3: CASSSYLGGTANYGYTF

V: TRBV5-5
size: NA
CDR3: CASSFSVGALTSSHEQFF

V: TRBV9
size: NA
CDR3: CASSVGTDTQYF

V: TRBV6-1
size: NA
CDR3: CASSESRGPYEQYF

V: TRBV5-4
size: once
CDR3: CASSLRNTEAFF

V: TRBV19
size: NA
CDR3: CASSDPKRTGGTGELFF

V: TRBV28
size: NA
CDR3: CASSLGTSVNNEQFF

V: TRBV2
size: few
CDR3: CASCCPGTAKRGYTF

V: TRBV25-1
size: NA
CDR3: CASSGQISTDTQYF

V: TRBV7-8
size: NA
CDR3: CASSPPGPLTYEQYF

V: TRBV6-4
size: NA
CDR3: CASRYRESGDEQFF

V: TRBV7-2
size: NA
CDR3: CASSRTLGTTDSSNQPQHF

V: TRBV4-3
size: NA
CDR3: CASSQDRGVNTEAFF

V: TRBV5-1
size: once
CDR3: CASSLIGTSGTGELFF

V: TRBV2
size: NA
CDR3: CASSEALGGQLGYGYTF

V: TRBV4-2
size: NA
CDR3: CASRGSGRSGELFF

V: TRBV6-5
size: NA
CDR3: CASSYFGTGSSEQYF

V: TRBV7-8
size: NA
CDR3: CASSPLPHEKLFF

V: TRBV9
size: NA
CDR3: CASSVQGTGEAFF

V: TRBV29-1
size: NA
CDR3: CSVGGVTASYEQYF

V: TRBV30
size: NA
CDR3: CASWRIGGYTF

V: TRBV5-8
size: NA
CDR3: CASSSGDRWGQPQHF